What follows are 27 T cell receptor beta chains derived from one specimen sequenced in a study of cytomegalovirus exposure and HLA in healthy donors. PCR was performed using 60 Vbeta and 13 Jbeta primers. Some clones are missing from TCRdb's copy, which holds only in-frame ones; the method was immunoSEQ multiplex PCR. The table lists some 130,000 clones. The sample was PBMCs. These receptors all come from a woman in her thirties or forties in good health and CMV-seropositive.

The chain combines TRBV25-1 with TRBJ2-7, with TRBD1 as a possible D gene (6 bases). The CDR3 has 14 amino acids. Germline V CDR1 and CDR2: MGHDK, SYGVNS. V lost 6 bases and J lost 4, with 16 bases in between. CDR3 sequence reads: CASSQGTSTYEQYF. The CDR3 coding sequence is TGTGCCAGCAGCCAAGGGACATCGACATACGAGCAGTACTTC.

The CDR3 nucleotides read TGTGCCTGGAATAGCGGCCAAGAGACCCAGTACTTC. This sequence encodes CAWNSGQETQYF. This rearrangement joins TRBV30 to TRBJ2-5; TRBD2 is a possible D gene (6 bases). Germline CDR1 is GTSNPN and CDR2 is SVGIG (reference sequence). V was clipped by 4 bases and J by 1 base, with 7 bases between them. This CDR3 has 12 residues.

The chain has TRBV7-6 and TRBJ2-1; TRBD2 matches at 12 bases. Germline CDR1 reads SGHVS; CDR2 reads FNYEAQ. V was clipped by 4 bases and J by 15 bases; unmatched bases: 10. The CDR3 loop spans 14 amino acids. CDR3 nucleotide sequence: TGTGCCAGCAGCTCCGAACTAGCGGGAGGATTCGGGTTCTTC. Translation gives CASSSELAGGFGFF.

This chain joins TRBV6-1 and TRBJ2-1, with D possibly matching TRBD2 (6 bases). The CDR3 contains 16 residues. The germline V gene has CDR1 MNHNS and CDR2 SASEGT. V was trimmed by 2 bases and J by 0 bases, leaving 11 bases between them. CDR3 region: CASSEPTTSSYNEQFF. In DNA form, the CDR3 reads TGTGCCAGCAGTGAACCGACGACTAGCTCCTACAATGAGCAGTTCTTC.

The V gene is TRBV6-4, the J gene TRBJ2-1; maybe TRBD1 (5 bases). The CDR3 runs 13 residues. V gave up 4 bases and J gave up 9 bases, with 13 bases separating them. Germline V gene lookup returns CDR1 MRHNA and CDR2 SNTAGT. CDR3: CASSGTKDGEQFF. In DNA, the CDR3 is TGTGCCAGCAGTGGGACAAAGGATGGTGAGCAGTTCTTC.

CDR3 protein: CASSLRTGDIEEYF. The CDR3 nucleotides are TGTGCCAGCAGCTTAAGGACAGGGGACATAGAGGAGTACTTC. This chain links TRBV11-2 with TRBJ2-7; 9 positions match TRBD1. CDR3 length: 14 residues. Unmatched junction bases numbered 10, after V lost 2 bases and J lost 11 bases. The germline V gene has CDR1 SGHAT and CDR2 FQNNGV. The full variable domain, rest sourced from reference TRBV11-2 and TRBJ2-7, is EAGVAQSPRYKIIEKRQSVAFWCNPISGHATLYWYQQILGQGPKLLIQFQNNGVVDDSQLPKDRFSAERLKGVDSTLKIQPAKLEDSAVYLCASSLRTGDIEEYFGPGTRLTVT.

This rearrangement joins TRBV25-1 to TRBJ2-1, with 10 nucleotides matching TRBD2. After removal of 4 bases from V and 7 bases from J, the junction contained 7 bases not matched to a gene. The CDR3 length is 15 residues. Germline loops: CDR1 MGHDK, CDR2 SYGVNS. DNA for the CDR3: TGTGCCAGCAGTGCCACTAGCGGGATAGCAAATGAGCAGTTCTTC. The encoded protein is CASSATSGIANEQFF.

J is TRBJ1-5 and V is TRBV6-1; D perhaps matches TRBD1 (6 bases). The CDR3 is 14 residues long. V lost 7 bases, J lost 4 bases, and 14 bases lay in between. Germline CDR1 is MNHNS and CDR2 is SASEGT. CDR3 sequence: CASKYREGNQPQHF. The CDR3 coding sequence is TGTGCCAGCAAATACAGGGAGGGAAATCAGCCCCAGCATTTT.

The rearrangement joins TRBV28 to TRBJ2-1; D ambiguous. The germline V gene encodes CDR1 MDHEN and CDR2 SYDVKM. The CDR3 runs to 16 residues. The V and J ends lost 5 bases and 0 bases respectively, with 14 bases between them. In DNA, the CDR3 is TGTGCCAGCAGTCCCGACTCTTGGAGCTCCTACAATGAGCAGTTCTTC. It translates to CASSPDSWSSYNEQFF.

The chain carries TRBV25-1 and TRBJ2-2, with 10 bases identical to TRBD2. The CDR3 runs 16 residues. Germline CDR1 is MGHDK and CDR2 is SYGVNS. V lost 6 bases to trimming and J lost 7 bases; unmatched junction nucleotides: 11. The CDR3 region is CASRQSTSGKGGELFF. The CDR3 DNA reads TGTGCCAGCAGACAAAGCACTAGCGGGAAGGGCGGGGAGCTGTTTTTT. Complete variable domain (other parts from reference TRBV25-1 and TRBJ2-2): EADIYQTPRYLVIGTGKKITLECSQTMGHDKMYWYQQDPGMELHLIHYSYGVNSTEKGDLSSESTVSRIRTEHFPLTLESARPSHTSQYLCASRQSTSGKGGELFFGEGSRLTVL.

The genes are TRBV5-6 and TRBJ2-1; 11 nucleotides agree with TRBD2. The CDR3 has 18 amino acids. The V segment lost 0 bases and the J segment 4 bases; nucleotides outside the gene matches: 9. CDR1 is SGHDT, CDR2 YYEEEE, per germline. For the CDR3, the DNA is TGTGCCAGCAGCTTGGAAGGCCCGACTAGCGGGAATTACAATGAGCAGTTCTTC. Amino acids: CASSLEGPTSGNYNEQFF.

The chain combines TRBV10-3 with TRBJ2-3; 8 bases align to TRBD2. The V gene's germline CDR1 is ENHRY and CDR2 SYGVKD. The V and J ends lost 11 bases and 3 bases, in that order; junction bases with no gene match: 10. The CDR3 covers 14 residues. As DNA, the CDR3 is TGTGCCGCCACAAAGACTAGCGCAACAGATACGCAGTATTTT. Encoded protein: CAATKTSATDTQYF.

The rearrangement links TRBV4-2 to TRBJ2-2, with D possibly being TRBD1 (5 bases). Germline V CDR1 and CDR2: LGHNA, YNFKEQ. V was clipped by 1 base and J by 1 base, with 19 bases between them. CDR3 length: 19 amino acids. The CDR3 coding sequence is TGTGCCAGCAGCCAAGGGATGACTTGGGGCAAGGAGAACACCGGGGAGCTGTTTTTT. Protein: CASSQGMTWGKENTGELFF.

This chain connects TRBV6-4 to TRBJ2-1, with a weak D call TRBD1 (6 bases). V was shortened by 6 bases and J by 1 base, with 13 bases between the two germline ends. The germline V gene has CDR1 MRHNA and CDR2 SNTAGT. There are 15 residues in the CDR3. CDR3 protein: CASRAKGESYNEQFF. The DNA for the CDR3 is TGTGCCAGCAGGGCGAAGGGGGAGTCCTACAATGAGCAGTTCTTC.

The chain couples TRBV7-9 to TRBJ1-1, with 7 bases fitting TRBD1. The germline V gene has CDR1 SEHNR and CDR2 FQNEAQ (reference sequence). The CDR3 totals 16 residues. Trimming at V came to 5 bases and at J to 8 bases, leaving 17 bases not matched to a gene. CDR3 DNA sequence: TGTGCCAGCAGCCACAAAGGGGGCCTAAAACCACCGGAAGCTTTCTTT. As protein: CASSHKGGLKPPEAFF.

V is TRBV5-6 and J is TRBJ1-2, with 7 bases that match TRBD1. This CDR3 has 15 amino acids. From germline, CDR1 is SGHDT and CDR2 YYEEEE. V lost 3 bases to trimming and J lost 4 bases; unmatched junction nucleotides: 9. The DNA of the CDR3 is TGTGCCAGCAGCTCGGACGGCACAGGGGTCTATGGCTACACCTTC. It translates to CASSSDGTGVYGYTF. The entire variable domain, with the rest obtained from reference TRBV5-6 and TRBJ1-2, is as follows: DAGVTQSPTHLIKTRGQQVTLRCSPKSGHDTVSWYQQALGQGPQFIFQYYEEEERQRGNFPDRFSGHQFPNYSSELNVNALLLGDSALYLCASSSDGTGVYGYTFGSGTRLTVV.

CDR3 bases: TGCAGCACTCGCGGGGGAGACTATGGCTACACCTTC. It is translated as CSTRGGDYGYTF. This chain connects TRBV29-1 to TRBJ1-2, with D perhaps TRBD1 (5 bases). V was pared by 8 bases and J by 3 bases, with 13 bases between. The V gene's germline CDR1 is SQVTM and CDR2 ANQGSEA. This CDR3 contains 12 residues.

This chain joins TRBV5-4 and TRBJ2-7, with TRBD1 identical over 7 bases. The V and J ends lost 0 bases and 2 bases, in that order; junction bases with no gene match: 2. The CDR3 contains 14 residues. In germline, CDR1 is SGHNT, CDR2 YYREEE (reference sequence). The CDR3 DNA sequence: TGTGCCAGCAGCTTGGGAGGGACAGCCTACGAGCAGTACTTC. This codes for CASSLGGTAYEQYF.

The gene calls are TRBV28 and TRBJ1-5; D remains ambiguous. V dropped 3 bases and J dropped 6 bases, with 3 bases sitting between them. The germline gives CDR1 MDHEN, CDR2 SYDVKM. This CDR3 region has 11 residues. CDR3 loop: CASSFSQPQHF. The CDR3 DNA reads TGTGCCAGCAGTTTCAGTCAGCCCCAGCATTTT.

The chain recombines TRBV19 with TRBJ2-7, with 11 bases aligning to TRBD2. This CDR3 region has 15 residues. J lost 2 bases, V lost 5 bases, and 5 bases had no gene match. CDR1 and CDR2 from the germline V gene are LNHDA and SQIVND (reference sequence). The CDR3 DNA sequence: TGTGCCAGTAGTGACCATAGCGGGAGGGCCTACGAGCAGTACTTC. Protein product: CASSDHSGRAYEQYF.

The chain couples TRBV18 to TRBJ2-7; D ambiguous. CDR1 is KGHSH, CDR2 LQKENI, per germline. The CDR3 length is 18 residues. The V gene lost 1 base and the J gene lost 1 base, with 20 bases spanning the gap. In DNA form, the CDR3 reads TGTGCCAGCTCACCACTGATGAACGACGGGTTAATATCCTACGAGCAGTACTTC. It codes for CASSPLMNDGLISYEQYF.

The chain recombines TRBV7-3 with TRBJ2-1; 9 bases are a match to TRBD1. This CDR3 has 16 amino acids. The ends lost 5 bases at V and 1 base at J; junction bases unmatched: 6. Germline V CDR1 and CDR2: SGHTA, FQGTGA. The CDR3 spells CASSPGGTGSYNEQFF. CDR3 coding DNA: TGTGCCAGCAGCCCGGGCGGGACAGGGTCCTACAATGAGCAGTTCTTC.

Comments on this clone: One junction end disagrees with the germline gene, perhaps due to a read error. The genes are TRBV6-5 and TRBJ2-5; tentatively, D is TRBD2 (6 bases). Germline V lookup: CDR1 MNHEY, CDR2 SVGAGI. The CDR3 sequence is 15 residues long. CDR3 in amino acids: CASRPPARGQGTQYF. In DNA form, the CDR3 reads TGTGCCAGCAGGCCACCCGCGCGGGGTCAAGGGACCCAGTACTTC.

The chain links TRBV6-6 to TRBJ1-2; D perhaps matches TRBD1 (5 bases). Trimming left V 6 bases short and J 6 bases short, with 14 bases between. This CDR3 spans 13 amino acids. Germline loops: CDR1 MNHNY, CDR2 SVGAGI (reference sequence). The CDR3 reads CASSPMRGDGYTF. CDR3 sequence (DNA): TGTGCCAGCAGCCCTATGCGGGGGGATGGCTACACCTTC.

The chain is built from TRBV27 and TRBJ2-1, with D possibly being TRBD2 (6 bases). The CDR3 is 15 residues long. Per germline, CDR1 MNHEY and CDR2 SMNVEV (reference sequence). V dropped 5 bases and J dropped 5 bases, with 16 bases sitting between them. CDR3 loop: CASSRSGPIHNEQFF. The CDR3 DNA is TGTGCCAGCAGTCGCAGCGGGCCCATCCACAATGAGCAGTTCTTC.

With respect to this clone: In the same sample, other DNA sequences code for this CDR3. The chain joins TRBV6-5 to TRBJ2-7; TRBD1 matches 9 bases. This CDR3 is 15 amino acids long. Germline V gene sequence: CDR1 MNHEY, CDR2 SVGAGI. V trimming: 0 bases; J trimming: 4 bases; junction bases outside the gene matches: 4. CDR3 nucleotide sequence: TGTGCCAGCAGTTACTCCGGGACAGGGTTTTACGAGCAGTACTTC. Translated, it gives CASSYSGTGFYEQYF.

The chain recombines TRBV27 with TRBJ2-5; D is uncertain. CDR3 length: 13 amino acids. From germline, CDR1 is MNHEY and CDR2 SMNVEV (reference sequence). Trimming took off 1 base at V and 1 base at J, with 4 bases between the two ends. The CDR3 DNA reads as TGTGCCAGCAGTTTATACTTCCAAGAGACCCAGTACTTC. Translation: CASSLYFQETQYF.